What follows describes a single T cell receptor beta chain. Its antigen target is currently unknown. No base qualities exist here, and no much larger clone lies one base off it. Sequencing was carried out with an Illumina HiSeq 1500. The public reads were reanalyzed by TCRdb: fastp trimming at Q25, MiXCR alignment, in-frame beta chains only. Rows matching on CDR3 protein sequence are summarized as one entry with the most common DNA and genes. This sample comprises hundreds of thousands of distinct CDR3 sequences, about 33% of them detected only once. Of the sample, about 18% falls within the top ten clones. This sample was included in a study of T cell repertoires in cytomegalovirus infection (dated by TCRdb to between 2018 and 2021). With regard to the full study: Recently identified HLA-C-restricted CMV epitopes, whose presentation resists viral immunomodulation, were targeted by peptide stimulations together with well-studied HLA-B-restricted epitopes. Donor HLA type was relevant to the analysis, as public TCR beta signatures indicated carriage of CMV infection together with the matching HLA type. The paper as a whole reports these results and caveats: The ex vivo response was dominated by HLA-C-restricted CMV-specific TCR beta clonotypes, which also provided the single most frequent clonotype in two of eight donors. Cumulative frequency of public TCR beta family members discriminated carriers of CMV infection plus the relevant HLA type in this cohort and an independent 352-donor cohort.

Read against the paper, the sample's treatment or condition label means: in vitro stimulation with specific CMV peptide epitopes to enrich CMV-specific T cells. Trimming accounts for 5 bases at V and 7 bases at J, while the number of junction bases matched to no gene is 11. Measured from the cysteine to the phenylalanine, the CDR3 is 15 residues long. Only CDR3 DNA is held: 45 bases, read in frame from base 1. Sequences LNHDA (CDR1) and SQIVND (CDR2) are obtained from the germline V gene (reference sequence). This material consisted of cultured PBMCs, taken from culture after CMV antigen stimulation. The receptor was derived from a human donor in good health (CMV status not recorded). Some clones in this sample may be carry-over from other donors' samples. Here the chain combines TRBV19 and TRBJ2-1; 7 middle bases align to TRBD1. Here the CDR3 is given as CASSPRQGMGNEQFF. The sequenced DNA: TGTGCCAGTAGTCCCCGACAGGGCATGGGGAATGAGCAGTTCTTC.